What follows is one T cell receptor beta chain and its context. Its specificity is unknown. The CDR3 totals 15 residues. The germline V gene encodes CDR1 SGHRS and CDR2 YFSETQ. This specimen belongs to a study of blood T cells in healthy people across ages. Notes on the study in general: Unsorted PBMCs prevented conclusive naive versus antigen-experienced comparison.

A second PCR, run for about 6 to 11 cycles, used a sample-barcoded 5' primer plus a J-beta primer mix. A template-switch adaptor containing 12 random nucleotides labeled each cDNA molecule. TCRdb called the 5' RACE reads again in MiXCR, with one record for every CDR3 protein. The sample lists 600,000 to 850,000 distinct CDR3 sequences, 25% occurring once. These same records also appear under a second study, on T cells of mothers and their children. This second study says: Nine systemically healthy Caucasian donors: three mothers, six children.

The specimen was blood. V is TRBV5-1 and J is TRBJ2-5; a possible D gene is TRBD2 (7 bases). Matching the DNA end better, TRBJ2-1 makes the J call doubtful. This receptor was identified in a boy younger than 18 in good health. The CDR3 DNA sequence: TGCGCCAGCAGCTTGGTGGGGGGGCCGAATAATGAGCAGTTCTTC. Protein sequence: CASSLVGGPNNEQFF.